Sequencing of this T cell receptor beta chain was carried out in a study of blood T cell repertoires in COVID-19. V was shortened by 0 bases and J by 3 bases, with 11 bases between the two germline ends. Per the germline V gene, CDR1 is MNHEY and CDR2 is SVGAGI. CDR3 size: 16 residues. Data came from immunoSEQ multiplex PCR; TCRdb stores just in-frame clones and leaves some out. The table has about 91,000 clones, around 89% seen once; the top ten hold approximately 4.8%. The sample taken for sequencing was peripheral blood. The chain combines TRBV6-5 with TRBJ2-2; D is perhaps TRBD2 (5 bases). The origin of this receptor is an elderly woman with active COVID-19. Written as DNA, the CDR3 is TGTGCCAGCAGTTACTCCCTCGGGATTTACACCGGGGAGCTGTTTTTT. This codes for CASSYSLGIYTGELFF.